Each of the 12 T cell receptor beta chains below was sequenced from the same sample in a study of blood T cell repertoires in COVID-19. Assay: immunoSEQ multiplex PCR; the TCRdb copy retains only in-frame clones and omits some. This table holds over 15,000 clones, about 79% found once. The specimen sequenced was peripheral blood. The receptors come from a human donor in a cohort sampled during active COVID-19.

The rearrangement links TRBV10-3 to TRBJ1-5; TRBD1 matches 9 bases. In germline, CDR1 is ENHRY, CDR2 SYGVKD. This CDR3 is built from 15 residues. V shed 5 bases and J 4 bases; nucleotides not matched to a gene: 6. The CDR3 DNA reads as TGTGCCATCAGTCATACAGGGGGCCGGAATCAGCCCCAGCATTTT. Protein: CAISHTGGRNQPQHF.

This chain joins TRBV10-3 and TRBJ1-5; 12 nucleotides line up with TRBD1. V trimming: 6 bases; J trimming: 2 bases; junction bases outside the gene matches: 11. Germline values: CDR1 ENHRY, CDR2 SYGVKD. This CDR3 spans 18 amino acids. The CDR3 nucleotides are TGTGCCATCAGAGTGCCGGGACAGGGGGCTCGGGGCAATCAGCCCCAGCATTTT. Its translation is CAIRVPGQGARGNQPQHF.

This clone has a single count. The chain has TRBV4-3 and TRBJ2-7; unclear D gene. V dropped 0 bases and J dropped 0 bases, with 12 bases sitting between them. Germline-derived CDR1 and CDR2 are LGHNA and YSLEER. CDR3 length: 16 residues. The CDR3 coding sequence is TGCGCCAGCAGCCAAGATCTTGGCGGATCCTCCTACGAGCAGTACTTC. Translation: CASSQDLGGSSYEQYF.

CDR3 in DNA: TGTGCCAGCACCCCGGGGACTAGCGGGTTTACAGATACGCAGTATTTT. Residues: CASTPGTSGFTDTQYF. The rearrangement joins TRBV28 to TRBJ2-3; 12 nucleotides agree with TRBD2. The CDR3 has 16 residues. Per germline, CDR1 MDHEN and CDR2 SYDVKM. Trimming removed 7 bases from V and 3 bases from J; junction bases left unmatched: 8.

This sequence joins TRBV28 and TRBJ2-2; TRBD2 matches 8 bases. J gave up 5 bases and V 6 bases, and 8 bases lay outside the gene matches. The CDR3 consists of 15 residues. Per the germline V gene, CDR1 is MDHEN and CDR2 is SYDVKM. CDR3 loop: CASSLGERETGELFF. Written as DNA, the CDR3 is TGTGCCAGCAGCCTAGGTGAGCGGGAGACCGGGGAGCTGTTTTTT.

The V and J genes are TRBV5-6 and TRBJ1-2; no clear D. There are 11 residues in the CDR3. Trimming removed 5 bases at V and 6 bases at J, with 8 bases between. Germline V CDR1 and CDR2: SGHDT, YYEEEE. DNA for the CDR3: TGTGCCAGCAGTCCGAGAGATGGCTACACCTTC. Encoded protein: CASSPRDGYTF.

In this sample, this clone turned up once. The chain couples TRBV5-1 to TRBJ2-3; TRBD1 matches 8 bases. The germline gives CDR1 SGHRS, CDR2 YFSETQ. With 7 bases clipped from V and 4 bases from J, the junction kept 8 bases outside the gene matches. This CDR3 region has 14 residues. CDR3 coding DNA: TGCGCCAGCTGGACAGGGTATTCTGCAGATACGCAGTATTTT. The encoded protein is CASWTGYSADTQYF.

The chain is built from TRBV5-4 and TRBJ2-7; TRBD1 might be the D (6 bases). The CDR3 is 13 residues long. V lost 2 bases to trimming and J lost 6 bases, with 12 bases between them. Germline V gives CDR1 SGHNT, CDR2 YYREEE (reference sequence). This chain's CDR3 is CASSLQGYGEQYF. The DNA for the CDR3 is TGTGCCAGCAGCTTACAGGGATACGGCGAGCAGTACTTC.

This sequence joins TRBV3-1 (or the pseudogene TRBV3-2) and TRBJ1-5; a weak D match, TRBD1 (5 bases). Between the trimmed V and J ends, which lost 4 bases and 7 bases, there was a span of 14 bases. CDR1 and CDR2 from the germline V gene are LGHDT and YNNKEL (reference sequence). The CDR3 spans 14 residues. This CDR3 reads CASSPQGGRQPQHF. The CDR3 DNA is TGTGCCAGCAGCCCCCAGGGAGGAAGACAGCCCCAGCATTTT.

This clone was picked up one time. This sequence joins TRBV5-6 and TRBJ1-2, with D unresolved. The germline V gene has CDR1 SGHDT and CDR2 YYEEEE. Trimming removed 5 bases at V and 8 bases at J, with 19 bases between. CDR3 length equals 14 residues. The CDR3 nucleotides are TGTGCCAGCAGTGAAGGTCCGGAGGCCCTCGGCTACACCTTC. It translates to CASSEGPEALGYTF. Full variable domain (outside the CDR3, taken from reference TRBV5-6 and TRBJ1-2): DAGVTQSPTHLIKTRGQQVTLRCSPKSGHDTVSWYQQALGQGPQFIFQYYEEEERQRGNFPDRFSGHQFPNYSSELNVNALLLGDSALYLCASSEGPEALGYTFGSGTRLTVV.

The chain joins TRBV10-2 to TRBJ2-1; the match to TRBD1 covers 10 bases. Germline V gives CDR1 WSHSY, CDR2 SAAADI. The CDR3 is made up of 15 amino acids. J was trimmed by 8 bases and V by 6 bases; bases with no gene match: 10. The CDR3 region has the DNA TGCGCCAGCAGCCCGACAGGGGGCGAGGGGGATGAGCAGTTCTTC. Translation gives CASSPTGGEGDEQFF.

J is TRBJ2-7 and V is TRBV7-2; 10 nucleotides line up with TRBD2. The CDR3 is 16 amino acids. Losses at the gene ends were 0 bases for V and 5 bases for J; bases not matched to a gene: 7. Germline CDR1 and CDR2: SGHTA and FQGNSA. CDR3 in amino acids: CASSLAQSGGGHEQYF. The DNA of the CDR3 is TGTGCCAGCAGCTTAGCGCAGAGCGGGGGGGGCCACGAGCAGTACTTC.